This T cell receptor beta chain was sequenced during a study of PD-1 blockade in classical Hodgkin lymphoma (dated by TCRdb to the early 2020s). With respect to the entire study: Nivolumab dosing was 3 mg/kg intravenously every 2 weeks, continuing until either disease progression or unacceptable toxicity. The study used CyTOF and TCR beta sequencing to define a peripheral blood immune signature of response to PD-1 blockade in classical Hodgkin lymphoma.

The Qiagen DNeasy kit was used to extract genomic DNA both from unsorted PBMCs and from the negatively selected CD4+ and CD8+ fractions. Amplification of TCR beta CDR3 regions was done by immunoSEQ multiplex PCR with primers that anneal to V and J segments. Amplification bias was minimized using a synthetic immune receptor repertoire, and residual bias was removed computationally after sequencing. The study's processing was this. Repertoire diversity was quantified as the Shannon entropy index using custom Python scripts. The unsorted, CD4+ and CD8+ repertoires were each analyzed separately, with the exception of combined analyses, where CD4+ and CD8+ sequences were merged in silico. Clonal expansion was defined as at least a 2-fold frequency increase after treatment relative to C1D1, with a pseudocount of 0.5 for undetected baseline clones. Singleton clones were defined as clones with 0 or 1 copy at C1D1, and non-singleton clones were defined as clones with 2 or more copies. By matching protein sequences in sorted samples from the same patient, clones expanded in unsorted samples were annotated as CD4+, CD8+ or unknown. Wilcoxon tests on paired samples were used to test diversity changes from C1D1 to C4D1. Sourced from immuneACCESS, this table was stored by TCRdb with only in-frame sequences that have V and J called. A share of the clones is absent; for the studies checked, an unresolved V gene accounts for under half, and the remainder has no known explanation. Clone size and the V and J calls come from that table; the DNA yielded D and trimming. The table for this sample lists 20,000 or so clones; roughly 88% of them were counted only once. Jointly, the top ten make up more than 20% of the sample.

Taken with the paper, the label for time point translates to: cycle 4 day 1 (C4D1), after less than 7 weeks of nivolumab. Every trial patient had relapsed after autologous stem cell transplantation, and cohorts A, B and C differed in prior brentuximab vedotin exposure. A total of under 70 patients with relapsed/refractory classical Hodgkin lymphoma made up the trial cohort, and each patient's best overall response was complete response, partial response or progressive disease. Trial patients were treated with single-agent nivolumab in the multi-cohort phase II CheckMate 205 trial. Best overall response was determined by an independent review committee according to the 2007 International Working Group response criteria. Trial PBMCs were obtained immediately prior to nivolumab initiation (C1D1) and on therapy at cycle 2 day 1 and cycle 4 day 1. Peripheral blood was collected in 8 mL Vacutainer Cell Preparation Tubes, from which PBMCs were isolated by centrifugation and then cryopreserved.

V and J are trimmed by 4 bases and 7 bases, and the gene matches miss 7 bases of the junction. The CDR3 holds 16 amino acids from the cysteine to the phenylalanine. The read is trimmed to its CDR3 DNA, 48 bases read in frame from base 1. Looking up the germline V gene yields CDR1 SGHAT and CDR2 FQNNGV. Summary of the overall study and its limitations: Among trial patients, those achieving complete response had baseline diversity similar to that of newly diagnosed patients, while diversity was significantly lower in partial responders and progressors. Lower diversity was seen in patients whose nivolumab began less than 1 year after ASCT, and these patients were left out of later analyses so that immune reconstitution would not confound the results. The study was limited to a single clinical trial cohort, and causes of repertoire differences, possibly disease activity or prior therapy, remained undefined. By C4D1, a significant rise was seen in CD4+ TCR diversity but not in CD8+ TCR diversity (p=0.0027 vs p=0.16), and the rise was most apparent among complete responders (p=0.02). Baseline TCR diversity was reported to be lower in newly diagnosed patients than in healthy donors and to be lower still in relapsed/refractory patients.

To note about this clone: Its antigen remains unidentified. Per-base qualities were not stored, and no clone one base away is much larger.

This chain joins TRBV11-2 to TRBJ1-6, and TRBD1 aligns with 10 junction nucleotides. This material consisted of peripheral blood mononuclear cells (PBMCs), taken before the fourth cycle of nivolumab. This receptor was obtained from a human donor with classical Hodgkin lymphoma. The CDR3 here reads CASSSLTGGPNSPLHF. In nucleotide form, the sequence is TGTGCCAGCAGCTCGCTGACAGGGGGCCCAAATTCACCCCTCCACTTT.